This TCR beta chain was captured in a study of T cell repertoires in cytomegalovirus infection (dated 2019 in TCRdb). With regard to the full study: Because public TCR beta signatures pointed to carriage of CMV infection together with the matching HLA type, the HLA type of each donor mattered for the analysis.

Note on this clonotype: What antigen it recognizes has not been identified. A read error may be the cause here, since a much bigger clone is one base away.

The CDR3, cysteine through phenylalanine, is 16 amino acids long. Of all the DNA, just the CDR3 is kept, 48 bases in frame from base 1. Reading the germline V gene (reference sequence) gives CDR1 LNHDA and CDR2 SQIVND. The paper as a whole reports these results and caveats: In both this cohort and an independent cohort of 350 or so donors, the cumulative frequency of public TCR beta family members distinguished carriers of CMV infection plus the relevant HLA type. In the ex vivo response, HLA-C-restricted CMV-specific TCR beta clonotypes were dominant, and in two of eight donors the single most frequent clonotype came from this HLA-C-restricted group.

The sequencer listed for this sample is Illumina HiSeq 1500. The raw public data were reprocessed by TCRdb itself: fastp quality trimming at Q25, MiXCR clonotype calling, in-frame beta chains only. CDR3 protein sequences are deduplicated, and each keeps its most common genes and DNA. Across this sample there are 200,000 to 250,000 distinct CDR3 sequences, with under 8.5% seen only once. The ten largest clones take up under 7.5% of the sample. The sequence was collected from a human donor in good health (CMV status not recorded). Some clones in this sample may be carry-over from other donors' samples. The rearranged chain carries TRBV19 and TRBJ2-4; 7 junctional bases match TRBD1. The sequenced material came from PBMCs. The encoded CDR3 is CASSRQGDGARNIQYF. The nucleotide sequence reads TGTGCCAGTAGTAGACAGGGTGACGGAGCCAGAAACATTCAGTACTTC. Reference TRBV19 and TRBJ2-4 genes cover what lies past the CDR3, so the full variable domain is DGGITQSPKYLFRKEGQNVTLSCEQNLNHDAMYWYRQDPGQGLRLIYYSQIVNDFQKGDIAEGYSVSREKKESFPLTVTSAQKNPTAFYLCASSRQGDGARNIQYFGAGTRLSVL.